This TCR beta chain was recorded in a study of breast tumors, draining lymph nodes, adjacent tissues. Notes on the study in general: Tumors had less TCR diversity than lymph nodes, more than nontumor tissue. Data fit most tumor T cells coming from lymph node, expanding in tumor.

The CDR3 runs to 11 residues. Trimming took off 10 bases at V and 11 bases at J, with 16 bases between the two ends. A single record per CDR3 protein comes from TCRdb applying MiXCR to the multiplex PCR reads. The table has some 230,000 distinct CDR3 sequences, 34% seen once. Concerning this clonotype: Its antigen is currently unknown.

Samples came from axillary lymph nodes draining the breast cancer. This TCR derives from a female donor with breast cancer. Some clones in this sample may be carry-over from other donors' samples. V gene TRBV12-3 or TRBV12-4 combines with J gene TRBJ2-3; a possible D gene is TRBD1 (6 bases). The specimen was axillary lymph node tissue. This CDR3 is CATPGAPEQYF. In DNA form, the CDR3 reads TGTGCCACCCCAGGGGCCCCGGAGCAGTATTTT.